What follows describes a single T cell receptor beta chain. The data stem from a study of control samples from healthy donors and cancer patients. V was shortened by 2 bases and J by 8 bases, with 6 bases between the two germline ends. Germline V gives CDR1 MNHEY, CDR2 SMNVEV (reference sequence). The CDR3 totals 11 residues. Repertoires were generated with immunoSEQ multiplex PCR, while TCRdb's copy carries only in-frame clones and drops some. The data show some 120,000 clones, roughly 95% seen once. The sequencing input was blood. The source of this sequence is a man aged 25 to 40 in good health. V and J are TRBV27 and TRBJ1-1; D gene ambiguous. This CDR3 reads CASSLAGEAFF. The CDR3 DNA reads TGTGCCAGCAGTTTAGCGGGGGAAGCTTTCTTT.